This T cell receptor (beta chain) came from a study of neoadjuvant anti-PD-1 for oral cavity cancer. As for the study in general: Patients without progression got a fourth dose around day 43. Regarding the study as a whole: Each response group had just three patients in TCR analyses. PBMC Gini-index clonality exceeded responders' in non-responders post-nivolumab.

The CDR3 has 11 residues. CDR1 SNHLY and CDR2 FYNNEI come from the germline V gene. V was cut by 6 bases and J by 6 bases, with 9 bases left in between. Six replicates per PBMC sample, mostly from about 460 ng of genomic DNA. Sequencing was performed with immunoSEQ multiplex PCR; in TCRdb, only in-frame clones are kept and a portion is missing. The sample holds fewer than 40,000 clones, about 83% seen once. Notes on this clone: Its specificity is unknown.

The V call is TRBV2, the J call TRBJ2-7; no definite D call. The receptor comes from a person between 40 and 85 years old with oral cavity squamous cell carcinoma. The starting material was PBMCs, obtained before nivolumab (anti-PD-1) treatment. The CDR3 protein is CASRVFGEQYF. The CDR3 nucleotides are TGTGCCAGCAGAGTCTTTGGCGAGCAGTACTTC.